The sequence of this TCR beta chain was determined in a study of cytomegalovirus exposure and HLA in healthy donors. Study-level results: The authors listed 180 or so TCR beta chains as cytomegalovirus-associated.

This clone was counted only a few times. What it recognizes is unknown. The donors were part of the validation cohort of roughly 110 subjects. That cohort was separate from the first cohort, which comprised 500 to 700 subjects. Only in-frame clones appear in the TCRdb table, and some are missing; sequencing was by immunoSEQ multiplex PCR. The sample holds 150,000 to 200,000 clones, 75% to 90% seen once. The clonotype comes from a man between 18 and 35 years old in good health and CMV-seropositive. The sample was PBMCs.

CDR3 coding DNA: TGTGCCAGCAGCTCCCCAGGGGGTTTACCTTCCTACGAGCAGTACTTC. Translating it yields CASSSPGGLPSYEQYF. V and J are TRBV7-9 and TRBJ2-7, with TRBD1 identical over 7 bases. V was clipped by 4 bases and J by 1 base; unmatched bases: 10. The CDR3 runs to 16 residues. Per the germline V gene, CDR1 is SEHNR and CDR2 is FQNEAQ (reference sequence).